A selection of T cell receptor beta chains follows, all from one sample in a study of T cells in Graves' hyperthyroidism and ophthalmopathy. TCRdb re-called the multiplex PCR reads through MiXCR, storing one row per CDR3 protein. The data hold hundreds of thousands of distinct CDR3 sequences, with about 14% observed a single time. Specimen: blood. The origin of the receptors is a woman between 45 and 60 years old with Graves' ophthalmopathy. Each CDR3 is given with its conserved first and last residue. The D gene is left open where the match is weak. For some rows the clone size is stated as once, few or many, or as a class when expanded; others skip it.

v_call	d_call	j_call	clone_size	cdr3_nt	cdr3_aa
TRBV28	.	TRBJ2-1	many	TGTGCCAGCAGCTCAACCCCCACGGAGTTCTTC	CASSSTPTEFF
TRBV18	.	TRBJ2-1	few	TGTGCCAGCTCTCCCGGCCCCCGTTCCAATGAGCAGTTCTTC	CASSPGPRSNEQFF
TRBV7-9	TRBD1	TRBJ2-7	few	TGTGCCAGCAGCTTAGCGCAGGGGGACCCATCCTACGAGCAGTACTTC	CASSLAQGDPSYEQYF
TRBV7-2	TRBD1	TRBJ1-2	few	TGTGCCAGCAGAGGCCTTACAGGGGGCGCAAAACGGAACTATGGCTACACCTTC	CASRGLTGGAKRNYGYTF
TRBV30	.	TRBJ2-1	many	TGTGCCTGGAACTCCTACAATGAGCAGTTCTTC	CAWNSYNEQFF
TRBV4-2	.	TRBJ1-2	few	TGTGCCAGCAGCCCCCGCCCTGGGGACTATGGCTACACCTTC	CASSPRPGDYGYTF
TRBV29-1	TRBD2	TRBJ2-1	many	TGCAGCGCCAGGACTAGCAGCGATGAGCAGTTCTTC	CSARTSSDEQFF
TRBV5-1	TRBD1	TRBJ1-6	once	TGTGCCAGCAGAAATTGGGGACAGGGGGATTCACCCCTCCACTTT	CASRNWGQGDSPLHF
TRBV7-9	.	TRBJ1-1	many	TGTGCCAGCACCGGTGACGGTGGGTTTCAAGCTTTCTTT	CASTGDGGFQAFF
TRBV11-2	.	TRBJ2-7	.	TGTGCCAGCAGCTTTCTGAAGGCGGGTTACGAGCAGTACTTC	CASSFLKAGYEQYF
TRBV12-3/TRBV12-4	.	TRBJ1-1	many	TGTGCCAGCAGTTTCGCCAGGAGGCTTTTAACTGAAGCTTTCTTT	CASSFARRLLTEAFF
TRBV7-3	.	TRBJ2-3	many	TGTGCCAGCAGCCCCGGGACACCTAGCACAGATACGCAGTATTTT	CASSPGTPSTDTQYF
TRBV5-1	TRBD1	TRBJ2-7	many	TGCGCCAGCAGCCCGGATGGGACAGGCGGCGAGCAGTACTTC	CASSPDGTGGEQYF
TRBV9	TRBD1	TRBJ2-7	.	TGTGCCAGCAGCCCGCGGACAGGGATATACGAGCAGTACTTC	CASSPRTGIYEQYF
TRBV20-1	TRBD1	TRBJ1-1	many	TGCAGTGCTCAAATAATGGACAGGAGGAACACTGAAGCTTTCTTT	CSAQIMDRRNTEAFF